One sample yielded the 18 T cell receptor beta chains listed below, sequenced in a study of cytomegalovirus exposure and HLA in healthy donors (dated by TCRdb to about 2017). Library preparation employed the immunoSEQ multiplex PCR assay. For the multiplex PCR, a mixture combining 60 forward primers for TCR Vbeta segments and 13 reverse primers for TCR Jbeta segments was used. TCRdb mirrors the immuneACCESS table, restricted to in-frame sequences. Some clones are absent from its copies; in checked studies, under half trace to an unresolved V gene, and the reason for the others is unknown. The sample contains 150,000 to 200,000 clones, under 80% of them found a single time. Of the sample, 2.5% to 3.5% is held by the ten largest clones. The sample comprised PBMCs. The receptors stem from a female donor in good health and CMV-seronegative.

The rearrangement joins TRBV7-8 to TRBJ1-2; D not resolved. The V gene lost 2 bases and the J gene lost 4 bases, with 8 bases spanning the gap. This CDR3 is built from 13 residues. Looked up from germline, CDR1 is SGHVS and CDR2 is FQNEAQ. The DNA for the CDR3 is TGTGCCAGCAGCTTACCCAGGTCCTATGGCTACACCTTC. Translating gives CASSLPRSYGYTF. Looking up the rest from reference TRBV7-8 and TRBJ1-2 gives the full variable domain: GAGVSQSPRYKVAKRGQDVALRCDPISGHVSLFWYQQALGQGPEFLTYFQNEAQLDKSGLPSDRFFAERPEGSVSTLKIQRTQQEDSAVYLCASSLPRSYGYTFGSGTRLTVV.

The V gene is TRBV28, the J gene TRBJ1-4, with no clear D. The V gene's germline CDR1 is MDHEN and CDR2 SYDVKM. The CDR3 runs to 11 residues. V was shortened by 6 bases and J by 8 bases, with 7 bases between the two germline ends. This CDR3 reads CASSVGEKLFF. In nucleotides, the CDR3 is TGTGCCAGCAGCGTCGGGGAAAAACTGTTTTTT.

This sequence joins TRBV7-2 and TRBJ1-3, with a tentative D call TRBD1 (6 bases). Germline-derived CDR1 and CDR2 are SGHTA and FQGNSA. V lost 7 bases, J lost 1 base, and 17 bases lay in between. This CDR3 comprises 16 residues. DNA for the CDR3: TGTGCCAGCACCCCTGGGGACATATTGTCTGGAAACACCATATATTTT. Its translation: CASTPGDILSGNTIYF.

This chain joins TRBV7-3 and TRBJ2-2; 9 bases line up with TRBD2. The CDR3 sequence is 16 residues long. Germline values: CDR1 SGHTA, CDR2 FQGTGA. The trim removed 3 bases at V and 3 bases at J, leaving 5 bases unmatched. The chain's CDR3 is CASSFNAGGHTGELFF. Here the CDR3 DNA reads TGTGCCAGCAGCTTCAACGCGGGGGGGCACACCGGGGAGCTGTTTTTT.

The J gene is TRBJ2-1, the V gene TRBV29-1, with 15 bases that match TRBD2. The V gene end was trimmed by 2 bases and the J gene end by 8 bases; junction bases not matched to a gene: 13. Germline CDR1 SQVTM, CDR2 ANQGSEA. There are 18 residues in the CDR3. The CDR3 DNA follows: TGCAGCGTTGAAAGGGGGGGACTAGCGGGAGGAATTCGTGATGAGCAGTTCTTC. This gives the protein CSVERGGLAGGIRDEQFF.

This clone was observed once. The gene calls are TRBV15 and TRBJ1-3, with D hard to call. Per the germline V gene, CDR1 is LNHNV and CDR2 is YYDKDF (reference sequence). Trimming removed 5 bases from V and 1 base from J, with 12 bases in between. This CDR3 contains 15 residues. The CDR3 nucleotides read TGTGCCACCAGCCCTCTAGTAACTTCTGGAAACACCATATATTTT. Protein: CATSPLVTSGNTIYF.

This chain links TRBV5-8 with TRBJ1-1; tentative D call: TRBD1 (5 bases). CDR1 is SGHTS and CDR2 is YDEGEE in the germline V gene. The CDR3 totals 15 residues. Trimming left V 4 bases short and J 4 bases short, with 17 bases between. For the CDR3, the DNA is TGTGCCAGCAGCCGGGGGGACCTCGCTAGCACTGAAGCTTTCTTT. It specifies CASSRGDLASTEAFF.

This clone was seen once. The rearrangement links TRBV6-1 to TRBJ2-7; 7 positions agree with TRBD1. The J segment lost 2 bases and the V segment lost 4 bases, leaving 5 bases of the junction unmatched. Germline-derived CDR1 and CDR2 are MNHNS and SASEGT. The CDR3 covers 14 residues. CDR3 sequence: CASSARQGAYEQYF. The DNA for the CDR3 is TGTGCCAGCAGTGCCAGACAGGGAGCCTACGAGCAGTACTTC.

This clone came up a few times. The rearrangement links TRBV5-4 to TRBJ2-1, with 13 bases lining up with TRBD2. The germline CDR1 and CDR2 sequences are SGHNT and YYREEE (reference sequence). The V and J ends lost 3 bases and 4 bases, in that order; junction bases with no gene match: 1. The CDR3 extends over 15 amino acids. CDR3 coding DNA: TGTGCCAGCAGCTCGACTAGCGGGGGGTACAATGAGCAGTTCTTC. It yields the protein CASSSTSGGYNEQFF.

CDR3 region: CASSLDGGPGELFF. CDR3 nucleotides: TGCGCCAGCAGCTTAGACGGCGGGCCCGGGGAGCTGTTTTTT. The V gene is TRBV5-1, the J gene TRBJ2-2, with D perhaps matching TRBD2 (5 bases). The CDR3 runs 14 residues. CDR1 SGHRS and CDR2 YFSETQ come from the germline V gene. V was clipped by 2 bases and J by 6 bases, with 11 bases between them.

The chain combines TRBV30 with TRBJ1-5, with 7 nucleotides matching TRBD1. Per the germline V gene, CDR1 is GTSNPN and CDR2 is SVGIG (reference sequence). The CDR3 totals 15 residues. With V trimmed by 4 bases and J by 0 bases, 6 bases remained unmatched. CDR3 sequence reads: CAWKPTGYSNQPQHF. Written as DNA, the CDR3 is TGTGCCTGGAAACCGACAGGGTATAGCAATCAGCCCCAGCATTTT.

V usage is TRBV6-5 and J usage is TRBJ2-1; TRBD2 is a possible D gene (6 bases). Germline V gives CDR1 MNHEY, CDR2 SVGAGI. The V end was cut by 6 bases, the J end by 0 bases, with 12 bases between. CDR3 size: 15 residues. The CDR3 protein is CASSARDFSYNEQFF. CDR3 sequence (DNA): TGTGCCAGCAGCGCCCGGGACTTCTCCTACAATGAGCAGTTCTTC.

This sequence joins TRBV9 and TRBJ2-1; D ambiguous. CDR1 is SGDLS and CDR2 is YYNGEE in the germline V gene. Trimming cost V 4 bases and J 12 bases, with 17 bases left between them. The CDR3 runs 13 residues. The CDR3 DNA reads TGTGCCAGCAGCCCCTACCCTAGTCTCGGGCAGTTCTTC. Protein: CASSPYPSLGQFF.

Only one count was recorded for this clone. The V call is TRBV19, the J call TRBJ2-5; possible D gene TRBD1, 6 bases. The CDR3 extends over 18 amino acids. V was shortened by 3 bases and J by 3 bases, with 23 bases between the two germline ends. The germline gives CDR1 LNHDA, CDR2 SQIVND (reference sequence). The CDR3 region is CASSILPFKGRGKETQYF. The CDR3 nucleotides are TGTGCCAGTAGTATCCTCCCCTTCAAGGGCAGGGGAAAAGAGACCCAGTACTTC.

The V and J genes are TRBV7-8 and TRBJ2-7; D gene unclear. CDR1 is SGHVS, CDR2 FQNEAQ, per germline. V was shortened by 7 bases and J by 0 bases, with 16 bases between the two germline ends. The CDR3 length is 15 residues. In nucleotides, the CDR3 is TGTGCCAGCACTCGGAGCGTCGTGACCTCCTACGAGCAGTACTTC. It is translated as CASTRSVVTSYEQYF.

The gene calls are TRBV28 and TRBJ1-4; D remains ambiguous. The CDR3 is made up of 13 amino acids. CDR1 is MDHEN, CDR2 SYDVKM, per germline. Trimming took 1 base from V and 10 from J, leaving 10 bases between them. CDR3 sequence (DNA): TGTGCCAGCAGTTTATCCCGGGCGGGAAAACTGTTTTTT. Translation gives CASSLSRAGKLFF.

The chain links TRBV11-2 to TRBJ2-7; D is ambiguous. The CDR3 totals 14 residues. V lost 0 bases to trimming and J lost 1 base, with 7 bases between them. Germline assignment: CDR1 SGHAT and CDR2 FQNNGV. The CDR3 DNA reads TGTGCCAGCAGCTTAGATGTACTGTCCTACGAGCAGTACTTC. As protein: CASSLDVLSYEQYF.

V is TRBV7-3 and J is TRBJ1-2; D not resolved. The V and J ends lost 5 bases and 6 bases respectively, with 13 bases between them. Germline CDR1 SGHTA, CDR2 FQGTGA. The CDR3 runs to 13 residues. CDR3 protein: CASSPIGRDGYTF. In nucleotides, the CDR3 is TGTGCCAGCAGCCCCATTGGGCGTGATGGCTACACCTTC.